The 15 T cell receptor beta chains given below trace back to one sample, sequenced in a study of cytomegalovirus exposure and HLA in healthy donors. Only in-frame clones appear in the TCRdb table, and some are missing; sequencing was by immunoSEQ multiplex PCR. The sample lists 150,000 to 200,000 clones, roughly 80% occurring once. The sample was PBMCs. The receptors here all came from a man aged 25-45 years in good health and CMV-seropositive.

The chain links TRBV30 to TRBJ1-1, with TRBD1 as a possible D gene (6 bases). CDR1 GTSNPN and CDR2 SVGIG come from the germline V gene (reference sequence). This CDR3 has 14 amino acids. V lost 1 base, J lost 4 bases, and 13 bases lay in between. CDR3 nucleotides: TGTGCCTGGAGTGCTCCCGGGACACTCACTGAAGCTTTCTTT. As protein: CAWSAPGTLTEAFF.

This clone was observed once. The chain combines TRBV2 with TRBJ2-5; D gene ambiguous. The CDR3 extends over 11 amino acids. V lost 10 bases and J 5 bases, leaving 11 bases between the germline ends. CDR1 and CDR2 (germline): SNHLY, FYNNEI. DNA of the CDR3: TGTGCCACCCGACTCGGTGAGACCCAGTACTTC. This codes for CATRLGETQYF.

This clone was picked up a small number of times. V is TRBV19 and J is TRBJ2-7; TRBD2 is a possible D gene (5 bases). V lost 5 bases and J lost 3, with 11 bases in between. The CDR3 consists of 13 residues. Germline assignment: CDR1 LNHDA and CDR2 SQIVND (reference sequence). CDR3 protein: CASSPADGYEQYF. The CDR3 coding sequence is TGTGCCAGTAGTCCAGCGGACGGCTACGAGCAGTACTTC.

This chain connects TRBV5-1 to TRBJ2-3; TRBD2 matches 10 bases. Germline CDR1 SGHRS, CDR2 YFSETQ. This CDR3 comprises 16 residues. The trim removed 0 bases at V and 5 bases at J, leaving 6 bases unmatched. CDR3 residues: CASSLESGGAEDTQYF. The CDR3 DNA sequence: TGCGCCAGCAGCTTGGAAAGCGGGGGGGCCGAAGATACGCAGTATTTT.

This chain connects TRBV5-1 to TRBJ1-2, with no clear D. The CDR3 contains 13 residues. V lost 3 bases and J 5 bases, leaving 11 bases between the germline ends. The germline V gene has CDR1 SGHRS and CDR2 YFSETQ. This CDR3 reads CASSYGKPYGYTF. DNA for the CDR3: TGCGCCAGCAGCTACGGGAAACCTTATGGCTACACCTTC.

This chain links TRBV5-1 with TRBJ2-5; D possibly corresponds to TRBD1 (6 bases). The CDR3 is 13 amino acids. Germline lookup yields CDR1 SGHRS and CDR2 YFSETQ. V gave up 1 base and J gave up 5 bases, with 9 bases separating them. The CDR3 nucleotides are TGCGCCAGCAGCTTGAACAGGGATGAGACCCAGTACTTC. The encoded protein is CASSLNRDETQYF. Full variable domain (remainder filled in from reference TRBV5-1 and TRBJ2-5): KAGVTQTPRYLIKTRGQQVTLSCSPISGHRSVSWYQQTPGQGLQFLFEYFSETQRNKGNFPGRFSGRQFSNSRSEMNVSTLELGDSALYLCASSLNRDETQYFGPGTRLLVL.

This clone was picked up one time. The chain couples TRBV7-2 to TRBJ2-7, with D possibly being TRBD1 (6 bases). Germline V lookup: CDR1 SGHTA, CDR2 FQGNSA. The CDR3 covers 14 residues. V lost 1 base and J 2 bases, leaving 9 bases between the germline ends. The CDR3 coding sequence is TGTGCCAGCAGCTTAGGTAGGACAGCCTACGAGCAGTACTTC. Amino acids: CASSLGRTAYEQYF.

The chain couples TRBV9 to TRBJ2-3; D is possibly TRBD2 (5 bases). The V gene's germline CDR1 is SGDLS and CDR2 YYNGEE. Trimming removed 0 bases at V and 0 bases at J, with 8 bases between. CDR3 size: 15 residues. The CDR3 DNA sequence: TGTGCCAGCAGCGTAGGGTTAGCGAGCACAGATACGCAGTATTTT. Translating gives CASSVGLASTDTQYF. The variable domain in full, with the rest retrieved from reference TRBV9 and TRBJ2-3, is DSGVTQTPKHLITATGQRVTLRCSPRSGDLSVYWYQQSLDQGLQFLIQYYNGEERAKGNILERFSAQQFPDLHSELNLSSLELGDSALYFCASSVGLASTDTQYFGPGTRLTVL.

The chain joins TRBV2 to TRBJ2-1, with D perhaps TRBD1 (5 bases). Trimming left V 0 bases short and J 8 bases short, with 11 bases between. Germline CDR1 is SNHLY and CDR2 is FYNNEI. CDR3 length: 14 residues. In DNA, the CDR3 is TGTGCCAGCAGTGAAGCCGCAGGGCGCGATGAGCAGTTCTTC. Translated, it gives CASSEAAGRDEQFF.

This chain uses TRBV7-2 with TRBJ2-7, with 10 nucleotides matching TRBD2. V was clipped by 2 bases and J by 0 bases; unmatched bases: 1. The CDR3 runs to 15 residues. Germline V gene lookup returns CDR1 SGHTA and CDR2 FQGNSA. The CDR3 DNA reads TGTGCCAGCAGCTTACTAGCGGGGGTCTCCTACGAGCAGTACTTC. Its translation is CASSLLAGVSYEQYF.

As DNA, the CDR3 is TGTGCCAGCAGCTTAGAGGCGGGGAGCTCCTACGAGCAGTACTTC. Translated, it gives CASSLEAGSSYEQYF. The gene calls are TRBV7-6 and TRBJ2-7, with TRBD2 as a possible D gene (6 bases). The V gene's germline CDR1 is SGHVS and CDR2 FNYEAQ. This CDR3 spans 15 amino acids. The V gene lost 1 base and the J gene lost 0 bases, with 10 bases spanning the gap.

This clone has only one observation. The V and J genes are TRBV27 and TRBJ2-1, with 12 bases that match TRBD2. Germline V gene sequence: CDR1 MNHEY, CDR2 SMNVEV (reference sequence). This CDR3 is built from 15 residues. With V trimmed by 6 bases and J by 3 bases, 3 bases remained unmatched. The CDR3 loop reads CASSLLAGGYNEQFF. The CDR3 region has the DNA TGTGCCAGCAGCCTACTAGCGGGGGGCTACAATGAGCAGTTCTTC.

The chain uses TRBV7-8 and TRBJ1-6; TRBD1 matches 7 bases. CDR1 is SGHVS, CDR2 FQNEAQ, per germline. This CDR3 has 15 residues. Losses at the gene ends were 5 bases for V and 8 bases for J; bases not matched to a gene: 9. The CDR3 loop is CASSLTDRPYSPLHF. The CDR3 DNA reads as TGTGCCAGCAGCCTGACGGACAGGCCCTATTCACCCCTCCACTTT.

This clone was recorded many times. The rearrangement links TRBV6-5 to TRBJ1-6, with 7 nucleotides matching TRBD1. The CDR3 length is 16 residues. The germline V gene has CDR1 MNHEY and CDR2 SVGAGI. The V segment lost 2 bases and the J segment 9 bases; nucleotides outside the gene matches: 10. The CDR3 DNA follows: TGTGCCAGCAGTTACCTACCGGACAGGATAACTTCACCCCTCCACTTT. Protein: CASSYLPDRITSPLHF.

The gene calls are TRBV2 and TRBJ1-2; TRBD1 agrees at 9 bases. Trimming took 6 bases from V and 7 from J; bases not matched to a gene: 6. CDR1 SNHLY and CDR2 FYNNEI come from the germline V gene. This CDR3 has 13 amino acids. The CDR3 loop is CASSRQGDAGYTF. The DNA of the CDR3 is TGTGCCAGCAGCCGACAGGGGGATGCTGGCTACACCTTC.